This paragraph reports one T cell receptor (beta chain). With a J-beta primer mix and a sample-barcoded 5' primer, a second PCR ran about 7 to 11 cycles. TCRdb called the 5' RACE reads again in MiXCR, with one record for every CDR3 protein. The sample contains 660,000 or so distinct CDR3 sequences, 58% of which appear only once. This CDR3 spans 15 amino acids. Trimming stripped 6 bases from V and 5 bases from J, with 17 bases between. From germline, CDR1 is MNHEY and CDR2 SVGEGT. This entry is derived from a study of blood T cells in healthy people across ages. The TCR originated in a man aged 55 to 70 in good health. This rearrangement joins TRBV6-2 or TRBV6-3 to TRBJ2-1; D could derive from TRBD1 or TRBD2 (5 bases each). Sequenced: blood. The CDR3 DNA is TGTGCCAGCAGCTCCTGGGACCTGACAAACAATGAGCAGTTCTTC. Translation: CASSSWDLTNNEQFF.